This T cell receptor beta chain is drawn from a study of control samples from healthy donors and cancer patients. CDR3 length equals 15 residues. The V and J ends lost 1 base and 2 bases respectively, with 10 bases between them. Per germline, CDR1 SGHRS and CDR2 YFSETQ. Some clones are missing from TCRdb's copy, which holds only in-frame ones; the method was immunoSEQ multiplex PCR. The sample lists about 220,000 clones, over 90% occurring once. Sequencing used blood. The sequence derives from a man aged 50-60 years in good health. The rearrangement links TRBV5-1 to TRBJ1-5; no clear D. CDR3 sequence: CASSLFAGGNQPQHF. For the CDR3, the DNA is TGCGCCAGCAGCTTGTTCGCCGGCGGCAATCAGCCCCAGCATTTT.